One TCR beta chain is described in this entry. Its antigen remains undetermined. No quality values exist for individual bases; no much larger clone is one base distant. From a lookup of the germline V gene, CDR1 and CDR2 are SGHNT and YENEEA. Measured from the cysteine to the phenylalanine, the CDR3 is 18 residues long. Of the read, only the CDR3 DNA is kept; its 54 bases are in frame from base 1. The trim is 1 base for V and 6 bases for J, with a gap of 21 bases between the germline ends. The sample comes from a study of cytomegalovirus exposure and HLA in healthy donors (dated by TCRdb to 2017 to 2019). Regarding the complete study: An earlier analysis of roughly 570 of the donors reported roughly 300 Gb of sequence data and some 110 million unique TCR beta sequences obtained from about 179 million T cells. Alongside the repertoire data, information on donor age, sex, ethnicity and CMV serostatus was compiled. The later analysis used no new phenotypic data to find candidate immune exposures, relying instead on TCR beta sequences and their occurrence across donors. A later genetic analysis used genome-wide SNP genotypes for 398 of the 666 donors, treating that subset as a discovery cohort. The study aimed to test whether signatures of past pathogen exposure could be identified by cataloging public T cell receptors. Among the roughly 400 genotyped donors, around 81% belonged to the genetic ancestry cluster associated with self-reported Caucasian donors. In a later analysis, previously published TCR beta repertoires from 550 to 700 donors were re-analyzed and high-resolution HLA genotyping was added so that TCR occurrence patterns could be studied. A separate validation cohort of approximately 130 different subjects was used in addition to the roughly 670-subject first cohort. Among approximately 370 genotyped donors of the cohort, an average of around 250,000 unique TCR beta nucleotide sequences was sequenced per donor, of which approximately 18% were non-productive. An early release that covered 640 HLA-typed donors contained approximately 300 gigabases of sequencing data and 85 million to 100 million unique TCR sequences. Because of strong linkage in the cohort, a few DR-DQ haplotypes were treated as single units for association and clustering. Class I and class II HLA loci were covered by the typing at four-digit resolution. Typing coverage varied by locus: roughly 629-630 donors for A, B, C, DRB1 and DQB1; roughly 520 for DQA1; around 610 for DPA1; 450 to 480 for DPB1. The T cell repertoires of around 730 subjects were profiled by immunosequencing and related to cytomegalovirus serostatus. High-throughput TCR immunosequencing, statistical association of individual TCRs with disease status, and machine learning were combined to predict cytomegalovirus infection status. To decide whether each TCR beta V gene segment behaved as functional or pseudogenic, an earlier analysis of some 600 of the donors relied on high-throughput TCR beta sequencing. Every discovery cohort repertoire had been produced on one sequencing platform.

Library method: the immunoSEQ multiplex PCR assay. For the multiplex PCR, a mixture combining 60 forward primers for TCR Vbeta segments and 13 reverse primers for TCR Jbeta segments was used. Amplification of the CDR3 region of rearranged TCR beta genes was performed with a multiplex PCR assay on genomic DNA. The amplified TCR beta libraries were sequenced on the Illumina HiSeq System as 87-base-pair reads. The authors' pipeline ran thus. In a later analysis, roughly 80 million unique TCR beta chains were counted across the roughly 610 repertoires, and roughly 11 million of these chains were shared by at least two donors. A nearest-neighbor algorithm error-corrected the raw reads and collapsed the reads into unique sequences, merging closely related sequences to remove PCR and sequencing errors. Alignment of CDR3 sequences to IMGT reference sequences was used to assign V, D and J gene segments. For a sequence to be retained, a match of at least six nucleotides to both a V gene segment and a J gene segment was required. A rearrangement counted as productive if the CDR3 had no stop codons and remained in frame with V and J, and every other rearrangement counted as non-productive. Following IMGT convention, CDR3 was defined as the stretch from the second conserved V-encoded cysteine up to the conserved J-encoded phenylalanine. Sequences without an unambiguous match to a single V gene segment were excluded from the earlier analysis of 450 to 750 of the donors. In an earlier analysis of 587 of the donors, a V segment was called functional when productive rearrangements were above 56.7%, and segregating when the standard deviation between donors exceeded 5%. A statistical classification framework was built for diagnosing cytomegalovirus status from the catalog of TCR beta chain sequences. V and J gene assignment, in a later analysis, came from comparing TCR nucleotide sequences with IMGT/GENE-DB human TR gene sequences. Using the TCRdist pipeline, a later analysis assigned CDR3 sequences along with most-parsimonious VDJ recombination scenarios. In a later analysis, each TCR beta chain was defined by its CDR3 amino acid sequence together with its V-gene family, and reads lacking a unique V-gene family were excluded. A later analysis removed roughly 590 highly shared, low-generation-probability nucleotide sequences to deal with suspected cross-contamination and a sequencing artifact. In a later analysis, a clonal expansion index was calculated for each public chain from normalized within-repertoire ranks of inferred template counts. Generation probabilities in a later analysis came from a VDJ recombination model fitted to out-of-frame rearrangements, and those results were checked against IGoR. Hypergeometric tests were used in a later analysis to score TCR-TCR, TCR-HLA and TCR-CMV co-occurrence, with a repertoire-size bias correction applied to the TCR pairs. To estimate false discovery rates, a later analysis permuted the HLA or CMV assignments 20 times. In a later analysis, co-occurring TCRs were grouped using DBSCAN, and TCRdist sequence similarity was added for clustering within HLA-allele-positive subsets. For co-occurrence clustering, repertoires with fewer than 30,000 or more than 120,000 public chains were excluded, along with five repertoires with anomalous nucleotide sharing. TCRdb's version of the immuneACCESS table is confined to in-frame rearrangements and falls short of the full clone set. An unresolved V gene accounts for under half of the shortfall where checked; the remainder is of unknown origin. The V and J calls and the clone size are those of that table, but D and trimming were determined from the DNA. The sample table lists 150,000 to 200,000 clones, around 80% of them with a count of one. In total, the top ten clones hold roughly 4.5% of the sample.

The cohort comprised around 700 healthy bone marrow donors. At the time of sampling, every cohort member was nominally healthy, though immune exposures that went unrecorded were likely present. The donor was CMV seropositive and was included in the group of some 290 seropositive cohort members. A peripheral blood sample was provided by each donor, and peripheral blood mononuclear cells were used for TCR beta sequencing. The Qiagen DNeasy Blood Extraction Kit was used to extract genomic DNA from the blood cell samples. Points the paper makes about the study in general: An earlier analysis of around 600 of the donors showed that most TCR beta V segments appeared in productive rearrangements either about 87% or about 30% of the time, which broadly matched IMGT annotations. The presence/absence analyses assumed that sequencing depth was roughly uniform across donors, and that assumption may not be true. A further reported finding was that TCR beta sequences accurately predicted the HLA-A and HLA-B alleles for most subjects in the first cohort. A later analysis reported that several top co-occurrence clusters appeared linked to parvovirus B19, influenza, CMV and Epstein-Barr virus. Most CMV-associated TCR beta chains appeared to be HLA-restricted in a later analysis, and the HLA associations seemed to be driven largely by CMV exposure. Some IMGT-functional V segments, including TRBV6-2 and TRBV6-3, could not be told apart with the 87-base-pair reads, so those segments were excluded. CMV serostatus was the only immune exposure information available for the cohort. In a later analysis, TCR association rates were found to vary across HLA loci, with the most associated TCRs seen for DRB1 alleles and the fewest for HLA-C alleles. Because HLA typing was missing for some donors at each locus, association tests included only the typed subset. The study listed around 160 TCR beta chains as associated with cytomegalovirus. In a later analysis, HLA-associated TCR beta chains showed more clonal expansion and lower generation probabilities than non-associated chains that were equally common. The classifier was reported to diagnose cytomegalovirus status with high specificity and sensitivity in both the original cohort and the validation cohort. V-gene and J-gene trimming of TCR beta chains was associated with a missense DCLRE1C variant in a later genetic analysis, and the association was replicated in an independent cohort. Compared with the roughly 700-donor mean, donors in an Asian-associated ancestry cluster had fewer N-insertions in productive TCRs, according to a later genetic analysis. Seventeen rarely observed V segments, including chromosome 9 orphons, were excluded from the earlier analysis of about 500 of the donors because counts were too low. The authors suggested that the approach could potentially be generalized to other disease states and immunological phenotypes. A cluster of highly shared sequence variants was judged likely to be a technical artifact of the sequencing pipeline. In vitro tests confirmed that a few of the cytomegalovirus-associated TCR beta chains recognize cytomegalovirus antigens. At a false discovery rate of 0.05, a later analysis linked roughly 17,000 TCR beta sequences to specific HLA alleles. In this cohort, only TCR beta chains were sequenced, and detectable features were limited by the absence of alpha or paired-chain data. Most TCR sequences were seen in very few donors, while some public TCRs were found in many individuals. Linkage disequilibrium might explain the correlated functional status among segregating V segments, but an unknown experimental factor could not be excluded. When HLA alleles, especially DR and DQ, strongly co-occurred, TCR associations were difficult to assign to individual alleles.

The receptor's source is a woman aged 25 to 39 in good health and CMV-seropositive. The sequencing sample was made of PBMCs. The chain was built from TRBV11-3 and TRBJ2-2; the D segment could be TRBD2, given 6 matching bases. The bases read TGTGCCAGCAGCTTAGGGGGTTGGGGACTCCGGTACGCCGGGGAGCTGTTTTTT. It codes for CASSLGGWGLRYAGELFF.